This T cell receptor (beta chain) was captured by sequencing in a study of tumor-infiltrating lymphocytes in primary liver carcinoma. Turning to the study itself: By surgical resection, the patients were treated for their primary liver carcinoma. These patients were men and women whose ages were 30 to 69 years. The study, taken as a whole, reports: A significantly higher top-250-clone fraction was found in tumors than in blood (p = 0.039). Pairs comparing tumor with adjacent tissue or blood overlapped less than pairs drawn from tumor regions.

Note on this clonotype: Its specificity is not known. At one end the junction does not follow the germline gene, possibly because of a read error.

In addition to blood RNA drawn from unsorted whole blood, germline DNA was extracted. The authors made TCR beta cDNA from approximately 490 ng total RNA with a constant-region primer. Generation of the TCR beta libraries relied on three nested multiplex PCR rounds using slightly modified ARM-PCR. It was with TRBV1-TRBV30 forward primers and a C-beta reverse primer that the first two PCR rounds were run, at about 10 cycles each. TCRdb ran MiXCR on the multiplex PCR reads and lists one entry per CDR3 protein. The sample has 300,000 to 350,000 distinct CDR3 sequences, roughly 61% seen once. The germline CDR1 and CDR2 sequences are SEHNR and FQNEAQ (reference sequence). This CDR3 comprises 17 residues.

The receptor's source is a man aged 35-49 years with primary liver carcinoma and hepatitis B virus infection. Sequences were obtained from peripheral blood. V and J are TRBV7-9 and TRBJ2-2; 7 bases are a match to TRBD1. CDR3 sequence reads: CANSLGHGQVLTGELFF. The CDR3 coding sequence is TGTGCCAACAGCTTAGGCCATGGACAGGTCCTCACCGGGGAGCTGTTTTTT.